This T cell receptor (beta chain) originates from a study of early T cells in non-severe SARS-CoV-2 infection. Points from the study as a whole: A preference for anti-spike CD8 responses marked VDJdb matching, which missed private and CD4 specificities.

CDR1 SGHRS and CDR2 YFSETQ come from the germline V gene. V was clipped by 2 bases and J by 1 base, with 8 bases between them. This CDR3 is built from 14 residues. Attached unique molecular identifiers marked individual cDNA molecules. TCRdb reprocessed the 5' RACE reads with MiXCR, giving one entry per CDR3 protein. The sample gives almost 30,000 distinct CDR3 sequences, about 5.7% of which show up once; 5.8% is in the top ten. In the case of this clonotype: As yet, its antigen is unknown. A read error may be the cause here, since a much bigger clone is one base away.

The sequenced material came from whole blood. The chain is built from TRBV5-1 and TRBJ2-3; TRBD2 is a possible D gene (5 bases). This sequence was found in an adult who was a healthcare worker with PCR-confirmed SARS-CoV-2 infection or an uninfected control (not recorded which). The CDR3 region has the DNA TGCGCCAGCAGCTTCCCGGAGGGCACAGATACGCAGTATTTT. Its protein product is CASSFPEGTDTQYF.